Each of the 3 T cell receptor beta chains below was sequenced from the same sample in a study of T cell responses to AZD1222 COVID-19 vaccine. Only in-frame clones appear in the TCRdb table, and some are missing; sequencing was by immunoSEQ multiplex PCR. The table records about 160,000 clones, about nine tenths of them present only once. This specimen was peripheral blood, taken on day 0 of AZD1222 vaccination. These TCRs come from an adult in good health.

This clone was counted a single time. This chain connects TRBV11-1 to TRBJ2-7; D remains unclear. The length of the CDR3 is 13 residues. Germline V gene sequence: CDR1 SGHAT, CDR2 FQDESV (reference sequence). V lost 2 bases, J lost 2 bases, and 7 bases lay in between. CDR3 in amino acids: CASSLTGPYEQYF. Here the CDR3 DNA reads TGTGCCAGCAGCTTAACCGGGCCCTACGAGCAGTACTTC.

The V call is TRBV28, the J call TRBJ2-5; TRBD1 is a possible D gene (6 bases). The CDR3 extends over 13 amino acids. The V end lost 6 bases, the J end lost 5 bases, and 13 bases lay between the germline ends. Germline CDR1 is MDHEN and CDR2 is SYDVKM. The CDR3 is CASRPAGAETQYF. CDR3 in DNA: TGTGCCAGCAGACCTGCAGGGGCGGAGACCCAGTACTTC.

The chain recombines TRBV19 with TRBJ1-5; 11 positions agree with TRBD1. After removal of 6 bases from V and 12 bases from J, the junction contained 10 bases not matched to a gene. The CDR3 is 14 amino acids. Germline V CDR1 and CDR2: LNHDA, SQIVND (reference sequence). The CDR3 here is CASRPLGTGGFQHF. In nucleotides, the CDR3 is TGTGCCAGTAGACCGCTCGGGACAGGGGGGTTCCAGCATTTT.